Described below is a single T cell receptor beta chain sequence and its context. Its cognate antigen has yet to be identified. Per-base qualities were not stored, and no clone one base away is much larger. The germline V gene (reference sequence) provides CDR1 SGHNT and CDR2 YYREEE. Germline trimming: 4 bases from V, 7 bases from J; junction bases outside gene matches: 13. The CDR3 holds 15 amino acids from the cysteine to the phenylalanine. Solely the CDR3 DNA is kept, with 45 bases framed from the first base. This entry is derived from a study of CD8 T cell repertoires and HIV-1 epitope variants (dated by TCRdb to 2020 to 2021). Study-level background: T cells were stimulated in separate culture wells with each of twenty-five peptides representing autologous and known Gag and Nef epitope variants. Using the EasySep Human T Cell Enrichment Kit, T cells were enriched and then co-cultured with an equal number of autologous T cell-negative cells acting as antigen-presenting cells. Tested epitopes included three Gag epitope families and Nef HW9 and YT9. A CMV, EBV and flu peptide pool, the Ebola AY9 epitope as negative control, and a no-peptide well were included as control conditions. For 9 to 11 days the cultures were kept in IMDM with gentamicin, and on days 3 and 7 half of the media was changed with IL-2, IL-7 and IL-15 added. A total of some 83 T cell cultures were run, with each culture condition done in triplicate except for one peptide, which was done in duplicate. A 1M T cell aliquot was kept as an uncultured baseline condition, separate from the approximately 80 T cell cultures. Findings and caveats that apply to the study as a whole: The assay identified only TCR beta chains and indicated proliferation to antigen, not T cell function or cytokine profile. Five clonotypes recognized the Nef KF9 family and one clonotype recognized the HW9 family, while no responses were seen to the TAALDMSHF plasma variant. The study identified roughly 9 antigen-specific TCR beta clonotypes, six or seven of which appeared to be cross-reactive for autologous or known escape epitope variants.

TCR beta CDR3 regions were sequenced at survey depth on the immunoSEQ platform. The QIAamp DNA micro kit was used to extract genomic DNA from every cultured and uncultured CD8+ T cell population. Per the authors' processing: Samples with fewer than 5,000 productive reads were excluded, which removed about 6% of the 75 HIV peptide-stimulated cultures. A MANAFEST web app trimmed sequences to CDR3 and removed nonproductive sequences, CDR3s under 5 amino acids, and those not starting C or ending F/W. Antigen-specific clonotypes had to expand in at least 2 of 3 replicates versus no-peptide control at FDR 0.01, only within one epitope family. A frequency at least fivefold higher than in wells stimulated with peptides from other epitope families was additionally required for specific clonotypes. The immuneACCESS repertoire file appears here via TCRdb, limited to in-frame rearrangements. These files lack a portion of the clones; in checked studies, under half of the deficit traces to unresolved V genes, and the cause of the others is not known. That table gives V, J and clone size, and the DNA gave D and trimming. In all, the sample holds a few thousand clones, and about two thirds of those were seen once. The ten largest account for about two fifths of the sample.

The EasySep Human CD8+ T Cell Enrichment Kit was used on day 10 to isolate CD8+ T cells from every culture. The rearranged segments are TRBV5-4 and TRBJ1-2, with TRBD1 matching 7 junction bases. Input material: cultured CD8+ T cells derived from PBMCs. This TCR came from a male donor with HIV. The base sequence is TGTGCCAGCAGCCTAGGGGACAGCGGGAGGGGTGGCTACACCTTC. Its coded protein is CASSLGDSGRGGYTF. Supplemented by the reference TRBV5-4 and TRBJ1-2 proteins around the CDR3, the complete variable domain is ETGVTQSPTHLIKTRGQQVTLRCSSQSGHNTVSWYQQALGQGPQFIFQYYREEENGRGNFPPRFSGLQFPNYSSELNVNALELDDSALYLCASSLGDSGRGGYTFGSGTRLTVV.